This is a list of T cell receptor beta chains from one sample in a study of Ad26.COV2.S vaccination and SARS-CoV-2 variants. The table came from immunoSEQ multiplex PCR; TCRdb's copy has only in-frame clones and leaves some out. The sample has about 180,000 clones, 70% to 90% seen once. The sample here was peripheral blood, taken after recovery from COVID-19. The origin of the receptors is a human donor who had recovered from COVID-19. CDR3s include the opening cysteine and the closing phenylalanine or tryptophan. D genes are given only for firm matches. Clone size, where shown, is once, few, many, or a class for clones that have expanded.

j_call v_call cdr3_length clone_size d_call cdr3_nt cdr3_aa
TRBJ2-1 TRBV9 16 . . TGTGCCAGCAGCGTAGAGAAGATACGCGGCGGGAATGAGCAGTTCTTC CASSVEKIRGGNEQFF
TRBJ2-2 TRBV5-1 14 . . TGCGCCAGCTCCAATGCCCCGAACACCGGGGAGCTGTTTTTT CASSNAPNTGELFF
TRBJ1-1 TRBV5-1 14 . . TGCGCCAGCAGCCTCGTAACACCGAACACTGAAGCTTTCTTT CASSLVTPNTEAFF
TRBJ1-1 TRBV7-9 12 . . TGTGCCAGCAGCTTAGGAACCACTGAAGCTTTCTTT CASSLGTTEAFF
TRBJ1-2 TRBV19 13 . . TGTGCCCGCTACCCTGGCCCTTCTCAGGGCTACACCTTC CARYPGPSQGYTF
TRBJ2-5 TRBV9 13 . . TGTGCCAGCAGCGTCCGGATCCAAGAGACCCAGTACTTC CASSVRIQETQYF
TRBJ2-1 TRBV6-2/TRBV6-3 15 . TRBD2 TGTGCCAGCAGTTCTAGCGGGAGCTCCTACAATGAGCAGTTCTTC CASSSSGSSYNEQFF
TRBJ2-7 TRBV20-1 14 once . TGCAGTGCTAGTAGTGGGGGGGCCTGGAACGAGCAGTACTTC CSASSGGAWNEQYF
TRBJ2-6 TRBV7-3 16 . . TGTGCCAGCAGCTTGGGGCCCCGTTCTGGGGCCAACGTCCTGACTTTC CASSLGPRSGANVLTF
TRBJ2-7 TRBV3-1/TRBV3-2 15 . . TGTGCCAGCAGCCTCCCAGGAGACGGAACCTACGAGCAGTACTTC CASSLPGDGTYEQYF
TRBJ2-7 TRBV6-5 14 . TRBD2 TGTGCCAGCACCCGACTAGCGGGGGACTACGAGCAGTACTTC CASTRLAGDYEQYF
TRBJ2-2 TRBV7-9 17 . . TGTGCCAGCAGCTTAGCGCCAAGGGGAGACAACACCGGGGAGCTGTTTTTT CASSLAPRGDNTGELFF
TRBJ2-2 TRBV5-1 15 . TRBD1 TGCGCCAGCAGCTATCGACAGGGGGCCACCGGGGAGCTGTTTTTT CASSYRQGATGELFF
TRBJ1-2 TRBV3-1/TRBV3-2 18 once . TGTGCCAGCAGCCAAGAAGGAAGTAGGAGAGTGGCTAACTATGGCTACACCTTC CASSQEGSRRVANYGYTF
TRBJ1-4 TRBV19 13 . . TGTGCCAGTAGTATGGGGATAGGCGAAAAACTGTTTTTT CASSMGIGEKLFF
TRBJ1-5 TRBV25-1 14 . TRBD1 TGTGCCAGCAGTGAGGGGACAGGGAATCAGCCCCAGCATTTT CASSEGTGNQPQHF
TRBJ2-3 TRBV20-1 11 . . TGCAGTGCGGCCCCCAGGGATACGCAGTATTTT CSAAPRDTQYF
TRBJ2-7 TRBV24-1 12 . . TGTGCCACCAGTGATTTAGGCTACGAGCAGTACTTC CATSDLGYEQYF
TRBJ1-2 TRBV6-2/TRBV6-3 14 . TRBD1 TGTGCCAGCAGTTACTCGAGAGGGGGCGGTGGCTACACCTTC CASSYSRGGGGYTF
TRBJ1-3 TRBV28 15 . . TGTGCCAGCAGTTGGGACACCAACTCTGGAAACACCATATATTTT CASSWDTNSGNTIYF
TRBJ2-7 TRBV6-6 16 . . TGTGCCAGCAGTTACTCGGGTTCCGGACGTGGTATCCAGCAGTACTTC CASSYSGSGRGIQQYF
TRBJ1-5 TRBV6-5 14 . TRBD1 TGTGCCAGCAGGAGGACAGGGGGTAATCAGCCCCAGCATTTT CASRRTGGNQPQHF
TRBJ2-3 TRBV9 16 . TRBD2 TGTGCCAGCAGCGCCTGGGAGGGCTCCGGCACAGATACGCAGTATTTT CASSAWEGSGTDTQYF
TRBJ2-1 TRBV2 15 . . TGTGCCAGCAGTGAAGGGCTAGCGATGGGGAACGAGCAGTTCTTC CASSEGLAMGNEQFF
TRBJ1-4 TRBV2 13 . . TGTGCCAGCACCGGACAGTATAATGAAAAACTGTTTTTT CASTGQYNEKLFF
TRBJ1-4 TRBV12-3/TRBV12-4 13 . . TGTGCCAGCCGCACCACAACTAATGAAAAACTGTTTTTT CASRTTTNEKLFF
TRBJ2-1 TRBV19 17 . . TGTGCCAGTAGTATAGTGGCCGGGACGGGGATTTACAATGAGCAGTTCTTC CASSIVAGTGIYNEQFF
TRBJ1-6 TRBV30 15 . TRBD1 TGTGCCTGGAGGACGACGGGACAGGTGAATTCACCCCTCCACTTT CAWRTTGQVNSPLHF
TRBJ1-1 TRBV6-2/TRBV6-3 15 . . TGTGCCAGCAGTGACGAGGTGAACTTGAACACTGAAGCTTTCTTT CASSDEVNLNTEAFF
TRBJ1-2 TRBV5-5 14 . . TGTGCCAGCAGCCCCGGGACCTATAGCTATGGCTACACCTTC CASSPGTYSYGYTF
TRBJ1-2 TRBV10-3 16 . . TGTGCCATCAGGGGGCAGGTGGGGGACCGTGGCTATGGCTACACCTTC CAIRGQVGDRGYGYTF
TRBJ2-5 TRBV20-1 13 . TRBD1 TGCAGTGCTAGTGTACAGGGGTGGGAGACCCAGTACTTC CSASVQGWETQYF
TRBJ1-1 TRBV29-1 12 . . TGCAGCGTTGGACGGTTGAACACTGAAGCTTTCTTT CSVGRLNTEAFF
TRBJ1-1 TRBV28 16 . TRBD1 TGTGCCAGCAACCGGGACAGGGGGCGCCGACGGGCTGAAGCTTTCTTT CASNRDRGRRRAEAFF
TRBJ2-2 TRBV2 17 . TRBD2 TGTGCCAGCAGTCCGCCACTGGGACTAGCGGGGGTTGGGGAGCTGTTTTTT CASSPPLGLAGVGELFF
TRBJ2-1 TRBV5-1 14 . . TGCGCCAGCAGCGTAGGGGGTTCCTACAATGAGCAGTTCTTC CASSVGGSYNEQFF
TRBJ2-7 TRBV5-1 16 . TRBD1 TGCGCCAGCAGCCTATCAAGGACAGGGGGCTCGTACGAGCAGTACTTC CASSLSRTGGSYEQYF
TRBJ2-1 TRBV3-1/TRBV3-2 16 . TRBD1 TGTGCCAGCAGCCAATCGAACTCGGGACAGATGGGCGAGCAGTTCTTC CASSQSNSGQMGEQFF
TRBJ2-1 TRBV7-3 12 once . TGTGCCAGCAGCTCCGACTCCACTGAGCAGTTCTTC CASSSDSTEQFF
TRBJ1-5 TRBV3-1/TRBV3-2 13 . . TGTGCCAGCAGCGGGCCCGGTAATCAGCCCCAGCATTTT CASSGPGNQPQHF
TRBJ2-1 TRBV5-5 15 . . TGTGCCAGCAGCGAGCAGGGGTTGAACTACAATGAGCAGTTCTTC CASSEQGLNYNEQFF
TRBJ2-3 TRBV12-3/TRBV12-4 13 . . TGTGCCAGCAGTTTACAGGGAGGAGATACGCAGTATTTT CASSLQGGDTQYF
TRBJ2-1 TRBV7-9 14 . TRBD2 TGTGCCAGCAGCTTTCGGGACTACTACAATGAGCAGTTCTTC CASSFRDYYNEQFF
TRBJ1-1 TRBV10-3 14 . . TGTGCCATCAGTGAGTCGACGGGGACCACTGAAGCTTTCTTT CAISESTGTTEAFF
TRBJ1-1 TRBV6-5 14 . . TGTGCCAGCAGGGAGGACCTTTGGAACACTGAAGCTTTCTTT CASREDLWNTEAFF
TRBJ2-7 TRBV30 12 . . TGTGCCTGGAGTGTAATGGGCCAGGAGCAGTACTTC CAWSVMGQEQYF
TRBJ1-1 TRBV27 14 . . TGTGCCAGCAACCCACACGGGGATCATACTGAAGCTTTCTTT CASNPHGDHTEAFF
TRBJ1-4 TRBV12-3/TRBV12-4 12 . . TGTGCCTCTTCGGTAGGGGCCGTTAAACTGTTTTTT CASSVGAVKLFF
TRBJ1-2 TRBV3-1/TRBV3-2 12 . . TGTGCCAGCAGCCGAGTTAACTATGGCTACACCTTC CASSRVNYGYTF
TRBJ2-2 TRBV14 14 . . TGTGCCAGCAGCCAAGTAAGGAACACCGGGGAGCTGTTTTTT CASSQVRNTGELFF
TRBJ2-7 TRBV6-5 15 . TRBD2 TGTGCCAGCATTACCACTAGCGGGACCACCTACGAGCAGTACTTC CASITTSGTTYEQYF
TRBJ1-1 TRBV6-6 16 . TRBD1 TGTGCCAGCAGTTCCGGGGGACGACAGGGATCCGCTGAAGCTTTCTTT CASSSGGRQGSAEAFF
TRBJ2-7 TRBV5-6 15 . . TGTGCCAGCAGCTTGGGGGGGGCGGGATCCGACGAGCAGTACTTC CASSLGGAGSDEQYF
TRBJ1-5 TRBV14 18 . TRBD1 TGTGCCAGCAGCCAAGTTGCAACCACAGGGGAAAACAATCAGCCCCAGCATTTT CASSQVATTGENNQPQHF